These 27 T cell receptor delta chains were all obtained from the same sample, sequenced in a study of delta chains in infants with herpesvirus infections. TCR cDNA was made from PBMC RNA with gamma- and delta-chain-specific primers. TCRdb reanalysed the RT-PCR reads via CATT. This table has 200 to 300 delta-chain clones, roughly a third appearing once. Sequenced here: peripheral blood, sampled at time point 1 of longitudinal follow-up. The receptors were gathered from a human donor who was a Ugandan infant, either HIV-exposed or HIV-unexposed (not recorded which).

This clone has a handful of counts. It differs at one base from a far larger clone, so likely a read error. This CDR3 is CALGEQSGANGGYPSDKLIF. CDR3 bases: TGTGCTCTTGGGGAACAGTCGGGGGCGAATGGGGGATATCCTTCCGATAAACTCATCTTT. The V and J genes are TRDV1 and TRDJ1; TRDD3 aligns across 9 bases. The CDR3 runs to 20 residues. Germline CDR1 TSWWSYY, CDR2 QGS. Trimming removed 1 base from V and 3 bases from J; junction bases left unmatched: 18.

The CDR3 DNA is TGTGCTCTTGGGCCCCTCCGATTCCTATTCGCCCCAGCGTCCCAATCCTGGGGGATACATACTACCGATAAACTCATCTTT. The encoded protein is CALGPLRFLFAPASQSWGIHTTDKLIF. V is TRDV1 and J is TRDJ1; the match to TRDD3 covers 11 bases. CDR3 size: 27 residues. Trimming took 5 bases from V and 2 from J; bases not matched to a gene: 40. Germline V gene sequence: CDR1 TSWWSYY, CDR2 QGS.

Sample share makes this clone hyperexpanded. The V gene is TRDV1, the J gene TRDJ2, with D perhaps TRDD2 (5 bases). With 0 bases removed from V and 6 bases from J, the gap between germline ends came to 20 bases. CDR3 length: 18 residues. Looked up from germline, CDR1 is TSWWSYY and CDR2 is QGS. The chain's CDR3 is CALGELIPTVSLSAQLFF. In DNA form, the CDR3 reads TGTGCTCTTGGGGAACTAATCCCTACGGTGTCGCTGTCAGCACAACTCTTCTTT.

This clone has only a few counts. One base separates it from a far larger clone, so it is likely a read error. This CDR3 is also generated by other DNA sequences in the sample. This rearrangement joins TRDV2 to TRDJ1; possibly TRDD3 for D (6 bases). This CDR3 spans 17 amino acids. CDR1 GEAIGNYY and CDR2 EKD come from the germline V gene. Trimming shortened V by 0 bases and J by 11 bases, and 27 bases separated the two germline ends. CDR3 residues: CACDTGYWGSPPLRLIF. In nucleotides, the CDR3 is TGTGCCTGTGACACCGGTTATTGGGGGTCCCCCCCGCTAAGGCTCATCTTT.

Note on this clone: A far bigger clonotype differs at one base, so this is likely a read error. The chain combines TRAV29/DV5 with TRDJ1; D is possibly TRDD2 (7 bases). Germline V CDR1 and CDR2: NSMFDY, ISSIKDK. This CDR3 contains 20 residues. V dropped 2 bases and J dropped 0 bases, with 29 bases sitting between them. The DNA for the CDR3 is TGTGCAGCAAGTGGGCCTTCCTTAGACACTGCTGGGGCGTACACCGATAAACTCATCTTT. It translates to CAASGPSLDTAGAYTDKLIF.

This clone is hyperexpanded. Other nucleotide sequences from this sample produce the same CDR3. The chain joins TRDV2 to TRDJ3, with 11 bases aligning to TRDD3. V gave up 0 bases and J gave up 2 bases; unmatched junction bases: 2. This CDR3 has 18 amino acids. Germline V gene lookup returns CDR1 GEAIGNYY and CDR2 EKD. The CDR3 DNA follows: TGTGCCTGTGACACCGTACTGGGGGATACCTGGGACACCCGACAGATGTTTTTC. It codes for CACDTVLGDTWDTRQMFF.

There are a few counts of this clone. Given a far larger clone just one base away, this is likely a sequencing read error. The same CDR3 arises from other DNA sequences in this sample as well. The genes are TRDV2 and TRDJ1; tentative D call: TRDD3 (6 bases). In germline, CDR1 is GEAIGNYY, CDR2 EKD. CDR3 length: 17 residues. The CDR3 DNA is TGTGCCTGTGACACCGGTTATTGGGGGTCCCCCCCTCTAAGGCTCATATTT. Translation gives CACDTGYWGSPPLRLIF.

The chain joins TRDV1 to TRDJ1; no reliable D call. The CDR3 contains 21 residues. Germline lookup yields CDR1 TSWWSYY and CDR2 QGS. The V and J ends lost 4 bases and 0 bases respectively, with 30 bases between them. The CDR3 spells CALGGGFWNVLKCCDTDKLIF. The CDR3 DNA sequence: TGTGCTCTTGGGGGAGGTTTTTGGAACGTCCTCAAGTGCTGTGACACCGATAAACTCATCTTT.

Concerning this clone: A far larger clone is only one base removed, so a read error is likely. The V gene is TRDV3, the J gene TRDJ1; 7 bases match TRDD3. The CDR3 is 18 amino acids. V lost 4 bases, J lost 0 bases, and 20 bases stayed unmatched. CDR1 TVYSNPD and CDR2 GDNSRS come from the germline V gene (reference sequence). The CDR3 here is CASRPRGIHIPYTDKLIF. Here the CDR3 DNA reads TGTGCCTCTCGCCCTCGGGGGATCCATATCCCGTACACCGATAAACTCATCTTT.

With regard to this clone: A far larger clone is off by one base, so a read error is likely. The chain links TRDV2 to TRDJ3, with 11 bases matching TRDD3. This CDR3 has 18 amino acids. Germline loops: CDR1 GEAIGNYY, CDR2 EKD. The CDR3 spells CARDTVLGDTWDTRQMFF. Here the CDR3 DNA reads TGTGCCCGTGACACCGTACTGGGGGATACCTGGGACACCCGACAGATGTTTTTC.

This clone has more than one count but fewer than ten. It differs at one base from a far larger clone, so likely a read error. Other DNA sequences of this sample code for an identical CDR3. CDR3 nucleotides: TGTGCTCTTGGGGAACTACAGCCCGTACTGGGGGTTAAGTACACCGATAAACTCATTTTT. It specifies CALGELQPVLGVKYTDKLIF. J is TRDJ1 and V is TRDV1; 8 bases match TRDD3. From germline, CDR1 is TSWWSYY and CDR2 QGS. CDR3 length: 20 residues.

This clone was picked up a small number of times. This likely came from a read error, as a far larger clone is one base away. The chain uses TRDV2 and TRDJ1; 7 nucleotides line up with TRDD3. CDR1 is GEAIGNYY and CDR2 is EKD in the germline V gene. This CDR3 comprises 14 residues. The CDR3 nucleotides are TGTGCCCGTGACACCGGGGGATACACCGATAAACTCATCTTT. It codes for CARDTGGYTDKLIF.

This clone is hyperexpanded. The chain uses TRDV1 and TRDJ1, with a weak D call TRDD3 (7 bases). This CDR3 region has 20 residues. Germline assignment: CDR1 TSWWSYY and CDR2 QGS. V gave up 3 bases and J gave up 0 bases, with 26 bases separating them. The CDR3 region is CALGDLLQGDESPDTDKLIF. The CDR3 nucleotides read TGTGCTCTTGGGGATCTCCTACAGGGGGATGAAAGTCCTGACACCGATAAACTCATCTTT.

The count of this clone is one. A single base is all that separates this from a far larger clone, so a read error is likely. This sample also contains other DNA sequences that code for the same CDR3. The rearrangement links TRDV1 to TRDJ1, with 9 bases fitting TRDD2. Germline values: CDR1 TSWWSYY, CDR2 QGS. The length of the CDR3 is 22 residues. The CDR3 DNA sequence: TGTGCTCTTGGGGAACTGAGGCCTTCCTACTACCCCGGGGGTCAGGGGACCGATAAACTAATCTTT. This gives the protein CALGELRPSYYPGGQGTDKLIF.

A remark on this clone: A read error is the likely source, as a far larger clone sits one nucleotide away. V is TRDV1 and J is TRDJ1, with a tentative D call TRDD2 (9 bases). The CDR3 totals 22 residues. Germline V CDR1 and CDR2: TSWWSYY, QGS. The CDR3: CALGGGTFLRVPGGPYTNKLIF. The CDR3 DNA reads as TGTGCTCTTGGGGGGGGGACCTTCCTACGAGTCCCTGGGGGACCTTACACCAATAAACTCATCTTT.

A note on this clone: With only one base between it and a far larger clone, this is likely a read error. The same CDR3 also results from other DNA sequences found in this sample. The V and J genes are TRDV1 and TRDJ1, with D possibly being TRDD3 (5 bases). The V gene's germline CDR1 is TSWWSYY and CDR2 QGS. The V end was cut by 2 bases, the J end by 0 bases, with 31 bases between. The CDR3 spans 22 residues. The CDR3 DNA reads as TGTGCTCTTGGGGAAAGGAAGAGGATATCAATGTCCGTCCCGTCAAACACCGATAAACTCATCTTT. It translates to CALGERKRISMSVPSNTDKLIF.

About this clone: A far larger clone is one base from this, pointing to a likely read error. V gene TRDV1 combines with J gene TRDJ1; D is perhaps TRDD2 or TRDD3 (5 bases each). The CDR3 is made up of 17 amino acids. Trimming stripped 4 bases from V and 4 bases from J, with 22 bases between. Germline V gives CDR1 TSWWSYY, CDR2 QGS. The CDR3, as DNA: TGTGCTCTTGGGGGGTTCCTGTTTGGGGACCCCCGCGATAAACTCATCTTT. Its translation is CALGGFLFGDPRDKLIF.

Sample share makes this clone large. The chain carries TRDV1 and TRDJ2; D possibly uses TRDD2 or TRDD3 (9 bases each). Germline CDR1 and CDR2: TSWWSYY and QGS. The CDR3 covers 21 residues. V was shortened by 5 bases and J by 0 bases, with 28 bases between the two germline ends. CDR3 in amino acids: CALGPPSYPTGGAPLTAQLFF. The CDR3 region has the DNA TGTGCTCTTGGGCCACCTTCCTACCCCACTGGGGGAGCACCTTTGACAGCACAACTCTTCTTT.

Only a few counts were recorded for this clone. This probably arose from a read error, given a far larger clone one base away. V gene TRDV2 combines with J gene TRDJ3, with 7 bases that match TRDD3. With 0 bases clipped from V and 0 bases from J, the junction kept 10 bases outside the gene matches. The CDR3 is made up of 20 amino acids. Germline lookup yields CDR1 GEAIGNYY and CDR2 EKD. The CDR3 loop reads CACDTLEGDSSSWDTRQMFF. The CDR3 DNA reads as TGTGCCTGTGACACCTTGGAGGGGGATTCAAGCTCCTGGGACACCCGACAGATGTTTTTC.

By share, this clone counts as large. The same CDR3 can be traced to other DNA sequences in this sample. The chain recombines TRDV1 with TRDJ1, with 9 bases fitting TRDD2. The J segment lost 2 bases and the V segment lost 0 bases, leaving 22 bases of the junction unmatched. CDR1 and CDR2 from the germline V gene are TSWWSYY and QGS. This CDR3 is 22 amino acids long. The CDR3 region is CALGELRPSYYPGGQGTDKLIF. The CDR3 DNA follows: TGTGCTCTTGGGGAACTGAGGCCTTCCTACTACCCCGGGGGTCAGGGGACCGATAAACTCATCTTT.

There are a few counts of this clone. This sequence is one base from a far larger clone and is likely a read error. The chain links TRDV1 to TRDJ1, with D possibly TRDD3 on 5 matching bases. Germline CDR1 reads TSWWSYY; CDR2 reads QGS. V was cut by 0 bases and J by 0 bases, with 23 bases left in between. This CDR3 is built from 20 residues. The CDR3 is CALGELQPVLEVKYTDKLIF. CDR3 sequence (DNA): TGTGCTCTTGGGGAACTACAGCCCGTACTGGAGGTTAAGTACACCGATAAACTCATCTTT.

The chain links TRDV2 to TRDJ2; 10 nucleotides align to TRDD3. The CDR3 is 14 residues long. The ends lost 3 bases at V and 5 bases at J; junction bases unmatched: 2. Germline CDR1 GEAIGNYY, CDR2 EKD. CDR3 nucleotide sequence: TGTGCCTGTGACGTACTGGGGGATACAGCACAACTCTTCTTT. This codes for CACDVLGDTAQLFF.

On this clone itself: With a far larger clone one base away, a read error is the likely cause. The chain couples TRAV38-2/DV8 to TRDJ1, with 8 bases aligning to TRDD3. This CDR3 is built from 15 residues. With 10 bases clipped from V and 2 bases from J, the junction kept 13 bases outside the gene matches. Germline V gene data show CDR1 as TSESDYY and CDR2 as QEAYKQQN. The CDR3 spells CALRGWGTRTDKLIF. The CDR3 DNA reads as TGTGCTCTCCGTGGCTGGGGGACACGAACCGATAAACTCATCTTT.

As concerns this clone: A far more abundant clone sits one base away, making this likely a read error. This chain links TRDV2 with TRDJ1; D not certain. The CDR3 spans 13 residues. The V gene lost 0 bases and the J gene lost 0 bases, with 4 bases spanning the gap. Looked up from germline, CDR1 is GEAIGNYY and CDR2 is EKD. DNA of the CDR3: TGTGCCTGTGACACCTGGGACACCGATAAACTCATCTTT. Amino acid sequence: CACDTWDTDKLIF.

This clone was observed a single time. A far larger clone is a single base away, which makes a read error likely. The sample holds other DNA sequences that translate to the same CDR3. This chain uses TRDV1 with TRDJ1, with D possibly being TRDD3 (6 bases). From germline, CDR1 is TSWWSYY and CDR2 QGS. The CDR3 spans 26 residues. The ends were cut back, 2 bases at V and 0 bases at J, with 43 bases in the middle. The CDR3 sequence is CALGEGGASGGAGKSFAPFYTDKLIF. The CDR3 bases are TGTGCTCTTGGGGAAGGAGGGGCCTCCGGGGGAGCTGGGAAATCATTCGCGCCATTCTACACCGATAAACTCATCTTT.

Concerning this clone: A far larger clone lies a single base away; this is likely a read error. The same CDR3 can be traced to other DNA sequences in this sample. This sequence joins TRDV2 and TRDJ3; 12 bases align to TRDD3. This CDR3 has 18 amino acids. J gave up 4 bases and V 0 bases, and 3 bases lay outside the gene matches. Germline CDR1 reads GEAIGNYY; CDR2 reads EKD. CDR3 nucleotides: TGTGCCTGTGACACCGTACTGGGGGATACATGGGACACCCGACAGATGTTTTTC. Amino acid sequence: CACDTVLGDTWDTRQMFF.

On this clone itself: A read error is the likely source, as a far larger clone sits one nucleotide away. Other nucleotide sequences from this sample produce the same CDR3. The chain carries TRAV29/DV5 and TRDJ3, with D possibly being TRDD3 (5 bases). This CDR3 contains 18 residues. Germline CDR1 and CDR2: NSMFDY and ISSIKDK. V was trimmed by 2 bases and J by 0 bases, leaving 15 bases between them. The CDR3 nucleotides read TGTGCAGCAAGTGGGGTAACTCTAGGCTCCTGGGACACCCGACAGATGTTTTTC. Amino acid sequence: CAASGVTLGSWDTRQMFF.